This T cell receptor (beta chain) was recorded in a study of T cell clones after liver transplantation. Background on the study: In this trial, immunosuppression withdrawal was attempted within 2 years of liver transplant.

In its sample, this clone was seen a few times. Trimming pared 3 bases from V and 11 bases from J, leaving 7 bases between. The CDR3 totals 11 residues. Germline V gene data show CDR1 as MDHEN and CDR2 as SYDVKM. Sequencing was performed with immunoSEQ multiplex PCR; in TCRdb, only in-frame clones are kept and a portion is missing. Found here are about 70,000 clones, 75% to 85% of them singletons; the top ten hold 0.65% to 0.85%. The sequenced sample was CD4+ T cells from blood, obtained 12 months after liver transplant. The rearrangement uses TRBV28 and TRBJ1-4; D gene ambiguous. This clonotype originated in a human patient who received a liver transplant. Part of the T cell pool may stem from the graft donor. The CDR3 sequence: CASSFFGKLFF. The DNA of the CDR3 is TGTGCCAGCAGTTTTTTTGGGAAACTGTTTTTT.